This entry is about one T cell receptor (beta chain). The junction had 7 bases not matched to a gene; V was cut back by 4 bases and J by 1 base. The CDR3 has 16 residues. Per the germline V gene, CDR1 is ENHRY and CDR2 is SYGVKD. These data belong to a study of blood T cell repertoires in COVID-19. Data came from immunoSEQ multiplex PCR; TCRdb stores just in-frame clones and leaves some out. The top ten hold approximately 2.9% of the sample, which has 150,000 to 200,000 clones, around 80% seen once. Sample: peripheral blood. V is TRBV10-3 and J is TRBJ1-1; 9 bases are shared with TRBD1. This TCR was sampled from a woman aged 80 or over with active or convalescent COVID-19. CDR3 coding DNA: TGTGCCATCAGTGGATCGGGACAGGGCTCGAACACTGAAGCTTTCTTT. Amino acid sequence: CAISGSGQGSNTEAFF.